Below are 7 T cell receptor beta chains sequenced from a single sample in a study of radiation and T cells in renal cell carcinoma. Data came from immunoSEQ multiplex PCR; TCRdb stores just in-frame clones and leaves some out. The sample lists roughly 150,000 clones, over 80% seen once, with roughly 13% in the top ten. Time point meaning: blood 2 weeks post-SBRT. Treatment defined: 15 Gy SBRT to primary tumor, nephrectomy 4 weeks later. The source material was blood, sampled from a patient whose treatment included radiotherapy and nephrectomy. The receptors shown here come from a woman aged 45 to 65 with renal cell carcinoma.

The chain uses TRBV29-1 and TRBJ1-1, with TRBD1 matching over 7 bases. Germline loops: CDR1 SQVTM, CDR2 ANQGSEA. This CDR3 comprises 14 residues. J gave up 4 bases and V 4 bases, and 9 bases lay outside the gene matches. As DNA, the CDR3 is TGCAGCGTTGGCCTACGACAGGGAAGCACTGAAGCTTTCTTT. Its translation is CSVGLRQGSTEAFF.

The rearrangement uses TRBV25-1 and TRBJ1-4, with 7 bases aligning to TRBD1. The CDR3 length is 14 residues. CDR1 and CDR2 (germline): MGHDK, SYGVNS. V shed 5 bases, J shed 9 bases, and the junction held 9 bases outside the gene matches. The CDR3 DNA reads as TGTGCCAGCAGTTTGACAGGGACGGCGCAAAAACTGTTTTTT. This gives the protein CASSLTGTAQKLFF.

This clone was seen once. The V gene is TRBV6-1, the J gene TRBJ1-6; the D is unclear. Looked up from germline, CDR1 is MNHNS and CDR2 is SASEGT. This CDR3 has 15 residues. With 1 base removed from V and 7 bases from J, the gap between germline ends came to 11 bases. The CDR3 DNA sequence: TGTGCCAGCAGTGAAGGTTCAGCAGCCAATTCACCCCTCCACTTT. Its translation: CASSEGSAANSPLHF.

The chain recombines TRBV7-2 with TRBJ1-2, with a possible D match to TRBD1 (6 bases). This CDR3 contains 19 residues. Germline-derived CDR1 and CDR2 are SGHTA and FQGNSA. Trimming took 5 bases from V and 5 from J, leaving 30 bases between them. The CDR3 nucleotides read TGTGCCAGCAGCCCCTCGGGTGGTGTGCGCAGGGGCGTAGAGTATGGCTACACCTTC. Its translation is CASSPSGGVRRGVEYGYTF.

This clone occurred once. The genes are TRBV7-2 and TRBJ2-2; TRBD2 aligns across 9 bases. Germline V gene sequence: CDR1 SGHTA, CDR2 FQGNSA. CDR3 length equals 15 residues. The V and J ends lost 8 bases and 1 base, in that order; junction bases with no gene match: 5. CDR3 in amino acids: CASARRGGNTGELFF. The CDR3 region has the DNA TGTGCCAGCGCCCGGCGGGGGGGGAACACCGGGGAGCTGTTTTTT.

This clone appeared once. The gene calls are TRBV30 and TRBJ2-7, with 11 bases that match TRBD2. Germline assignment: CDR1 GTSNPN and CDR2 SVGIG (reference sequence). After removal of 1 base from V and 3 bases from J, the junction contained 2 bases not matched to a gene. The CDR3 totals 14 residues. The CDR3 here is CAWSGLAGGYEQYF. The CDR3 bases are TGTGCCTGGAGTGGGCTAGCGGGGGGCTACGAGCAGTACTTC.

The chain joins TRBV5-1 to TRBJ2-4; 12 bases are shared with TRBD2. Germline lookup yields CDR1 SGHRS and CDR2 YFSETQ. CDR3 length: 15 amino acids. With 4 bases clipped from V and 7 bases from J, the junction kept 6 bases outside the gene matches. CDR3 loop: CASSPSGGAVNIQYF. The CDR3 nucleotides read TGCGCCAGCAGCCCTAGCGGGGGGGCCGTGAACATTCAGTACTTC.